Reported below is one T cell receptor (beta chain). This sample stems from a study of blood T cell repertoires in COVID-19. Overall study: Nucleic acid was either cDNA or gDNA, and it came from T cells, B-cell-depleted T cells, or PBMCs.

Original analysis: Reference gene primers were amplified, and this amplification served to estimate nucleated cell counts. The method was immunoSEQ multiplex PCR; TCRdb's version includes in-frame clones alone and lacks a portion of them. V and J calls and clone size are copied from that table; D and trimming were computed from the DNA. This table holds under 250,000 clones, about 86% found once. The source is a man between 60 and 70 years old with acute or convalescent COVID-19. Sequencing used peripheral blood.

The CDR3: CASSPSVRGNEQFF. As DNA, the CDR3 is TGTGCCAGCAGCCCCTCGGTTAGAGGTAATGAGCAGTTCTTC. This chain links TRBV9 with TRBJ2-1; no definite D call. The CDR3 loop spans 14 amino acids. The V and J ends lost 4 bases and 7 bases respectively, with 15 bases between them. The germline gives CDR1 SGDLS, CDR2 YYNGEE. Full variable domain (rest looked up from reference TRBV9 and TRBJ2-1): DSGVTQTPKHLITATGQRVTLRCSPRSGDLSVYWYQQSLDQGLQFLIQYYNGEERAKGNILERFSAQQFPDLHSELNLSSLELGDSALYFCASSPSVRGNEQFFGPGTRLTVL.